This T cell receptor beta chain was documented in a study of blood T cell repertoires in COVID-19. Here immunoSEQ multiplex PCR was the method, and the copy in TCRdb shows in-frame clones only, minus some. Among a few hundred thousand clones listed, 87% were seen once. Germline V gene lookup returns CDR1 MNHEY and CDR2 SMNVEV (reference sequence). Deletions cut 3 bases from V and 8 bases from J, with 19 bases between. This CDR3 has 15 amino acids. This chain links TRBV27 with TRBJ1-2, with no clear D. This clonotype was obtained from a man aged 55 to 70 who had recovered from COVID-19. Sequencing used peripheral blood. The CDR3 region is CASSFQGGAARGYTF. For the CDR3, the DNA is TGTGCCAGCAGTTTCCAAGGCGGAGCCGCAAGAGGCTACACCTTC.